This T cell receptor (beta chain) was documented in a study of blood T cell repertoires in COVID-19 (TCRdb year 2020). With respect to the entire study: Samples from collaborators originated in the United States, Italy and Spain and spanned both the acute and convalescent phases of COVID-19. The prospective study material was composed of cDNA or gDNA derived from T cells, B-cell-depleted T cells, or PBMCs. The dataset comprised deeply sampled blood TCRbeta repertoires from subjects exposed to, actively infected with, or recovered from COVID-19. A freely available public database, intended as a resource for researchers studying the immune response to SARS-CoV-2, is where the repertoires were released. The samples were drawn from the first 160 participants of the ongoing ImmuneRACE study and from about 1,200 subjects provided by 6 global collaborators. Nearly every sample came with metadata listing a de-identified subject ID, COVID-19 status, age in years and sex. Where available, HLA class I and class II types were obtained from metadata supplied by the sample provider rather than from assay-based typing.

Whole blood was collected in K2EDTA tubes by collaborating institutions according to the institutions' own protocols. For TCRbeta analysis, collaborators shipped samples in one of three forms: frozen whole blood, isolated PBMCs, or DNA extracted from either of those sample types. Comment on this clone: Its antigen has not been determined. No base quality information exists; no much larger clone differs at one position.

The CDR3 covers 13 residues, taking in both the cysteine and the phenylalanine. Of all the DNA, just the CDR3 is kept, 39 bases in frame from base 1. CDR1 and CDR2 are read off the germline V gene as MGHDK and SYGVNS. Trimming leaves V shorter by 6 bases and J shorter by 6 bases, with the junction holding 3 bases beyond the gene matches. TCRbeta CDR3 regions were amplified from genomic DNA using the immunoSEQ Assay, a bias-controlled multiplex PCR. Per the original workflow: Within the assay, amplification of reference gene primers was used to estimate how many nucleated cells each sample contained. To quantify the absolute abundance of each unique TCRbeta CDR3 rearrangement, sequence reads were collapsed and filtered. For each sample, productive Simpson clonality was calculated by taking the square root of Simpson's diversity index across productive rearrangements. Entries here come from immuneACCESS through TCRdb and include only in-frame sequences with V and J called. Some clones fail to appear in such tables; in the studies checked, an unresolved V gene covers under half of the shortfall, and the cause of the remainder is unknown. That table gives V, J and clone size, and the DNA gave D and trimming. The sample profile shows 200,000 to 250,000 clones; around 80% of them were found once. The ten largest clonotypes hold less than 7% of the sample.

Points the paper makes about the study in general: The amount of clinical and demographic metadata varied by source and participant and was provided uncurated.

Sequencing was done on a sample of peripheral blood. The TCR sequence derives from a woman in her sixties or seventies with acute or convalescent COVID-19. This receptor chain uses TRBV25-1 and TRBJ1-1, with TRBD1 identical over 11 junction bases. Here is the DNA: TGTGCCAGCAGCCAGGGACAGGGGGCTGAAGCTTTCTTT. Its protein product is CASSQGQGAEAFF. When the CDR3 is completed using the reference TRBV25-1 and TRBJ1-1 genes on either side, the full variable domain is EADIYQTPRYLVIGTGKKITLECSQTMGHDKMYWYQQDPGMELHLIHYSYGVNSTEKGDLSSESTVSRIRTEHFPLTLESARPSHTSQYLCASSQGQGAEAFFGQGTRLTVV.